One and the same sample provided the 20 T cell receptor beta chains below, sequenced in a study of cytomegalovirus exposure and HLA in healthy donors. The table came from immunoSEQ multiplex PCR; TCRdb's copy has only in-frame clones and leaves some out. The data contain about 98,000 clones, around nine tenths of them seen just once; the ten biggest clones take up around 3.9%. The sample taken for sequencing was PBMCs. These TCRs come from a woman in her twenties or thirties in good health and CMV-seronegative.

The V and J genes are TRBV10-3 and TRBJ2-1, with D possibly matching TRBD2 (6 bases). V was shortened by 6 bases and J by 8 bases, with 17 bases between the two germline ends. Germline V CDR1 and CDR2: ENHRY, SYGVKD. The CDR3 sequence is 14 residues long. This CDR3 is CAIRSTQGGDEQFF. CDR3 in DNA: TGTGCCATCAGGTCGACCCAGGGAGGCGATGAGCAGTTCTTC.

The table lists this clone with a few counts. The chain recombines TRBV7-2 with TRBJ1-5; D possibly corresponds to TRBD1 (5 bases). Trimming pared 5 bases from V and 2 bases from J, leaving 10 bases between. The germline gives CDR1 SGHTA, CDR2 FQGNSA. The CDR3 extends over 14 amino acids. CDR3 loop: CASSPSGGNQPQHF. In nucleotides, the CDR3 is TGTGCCAGCAGCCCCTCGGGGGGCAATCAGCCCCAGCATTTT.

CDR3 in amino acids: CASSQGSNTEAFF. CDR3 sequence (DNA): TGTGCCAGCTCACAGGGGTCGAACACTGAAGCTTTCTTT. This chain connects TRBV18 to TRBJ1-1; tentative D call: TRBD1 (5 bases). The germline V gene encodes CDR1 KGHSH and CDR2 LQKENI. CDR3 length: 13 amino acids. Trimming shortened V by 4 bases and J by 1 base, and 7 bases separated the two germline ends.

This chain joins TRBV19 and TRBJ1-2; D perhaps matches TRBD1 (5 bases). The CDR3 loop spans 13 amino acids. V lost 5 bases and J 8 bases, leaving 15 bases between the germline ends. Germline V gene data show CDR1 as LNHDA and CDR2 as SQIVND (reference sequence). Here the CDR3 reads CASSPRQKPGYTF. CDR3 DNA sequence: TGTGCCAGTAGTCCTCGACAGAAACCCGGCTACACCTTC.

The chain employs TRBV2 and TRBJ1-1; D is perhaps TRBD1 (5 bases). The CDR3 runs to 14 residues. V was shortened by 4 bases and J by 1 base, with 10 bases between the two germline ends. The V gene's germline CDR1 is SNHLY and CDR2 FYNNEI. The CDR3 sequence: CASSVEGSNTEAFF. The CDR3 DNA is TGTGCCAGCAGTGTGGAGGGGTCGAACACTGAAGCTTTCTTT.

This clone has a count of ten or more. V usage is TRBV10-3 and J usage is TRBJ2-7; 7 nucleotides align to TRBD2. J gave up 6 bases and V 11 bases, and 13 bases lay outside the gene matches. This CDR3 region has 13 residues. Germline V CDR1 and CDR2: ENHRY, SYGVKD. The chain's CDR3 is CASDNRGSGEQYF. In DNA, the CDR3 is TGTGCCTCCGATAACCGCGGGAGTGGCGAGCAGTACTTC.

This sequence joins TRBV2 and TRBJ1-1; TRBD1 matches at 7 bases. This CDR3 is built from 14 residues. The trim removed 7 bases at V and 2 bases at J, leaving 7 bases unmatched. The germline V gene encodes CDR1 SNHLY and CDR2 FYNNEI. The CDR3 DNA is TGTGCCAGCATAGAACAGGGGCCCAACACTGAAGCTTTCTTT. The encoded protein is CASIEQGPNTEAFF.

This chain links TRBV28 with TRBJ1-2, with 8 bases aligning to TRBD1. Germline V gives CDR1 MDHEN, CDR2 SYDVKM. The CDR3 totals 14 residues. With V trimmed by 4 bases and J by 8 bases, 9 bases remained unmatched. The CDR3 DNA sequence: TGTGCCAGCAGTTCCCCCCAGGGGGCGCGAGGCTACACCTTC. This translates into CASSSPQGARGYTF.

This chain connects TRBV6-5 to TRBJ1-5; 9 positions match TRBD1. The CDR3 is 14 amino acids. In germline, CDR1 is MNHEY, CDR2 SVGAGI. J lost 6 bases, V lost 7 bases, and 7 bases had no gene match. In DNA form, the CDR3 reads TGTGCCAGCACCAGCGGACAGGGGAGTCAGCCCCAGCATTTT. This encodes CASTSGQGSQPQHF.

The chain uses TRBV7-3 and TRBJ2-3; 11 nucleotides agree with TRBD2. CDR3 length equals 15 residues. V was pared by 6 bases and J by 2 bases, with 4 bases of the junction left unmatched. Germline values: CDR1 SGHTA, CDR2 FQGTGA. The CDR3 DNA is TGTGCCAGCAGTTCGACTAGCGGGATCACAGATACGCAGTATTTT. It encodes CASSSTSGITDTQYF.

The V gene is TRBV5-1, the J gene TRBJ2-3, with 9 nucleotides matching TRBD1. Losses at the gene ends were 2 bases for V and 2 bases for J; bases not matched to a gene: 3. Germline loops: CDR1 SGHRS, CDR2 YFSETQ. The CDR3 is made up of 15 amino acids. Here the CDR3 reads CASSFGQGNTDTQYF. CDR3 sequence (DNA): TGCGCCAGCAGCTTCGGACAGGGGAACACAGATACGCAGTATTTT.

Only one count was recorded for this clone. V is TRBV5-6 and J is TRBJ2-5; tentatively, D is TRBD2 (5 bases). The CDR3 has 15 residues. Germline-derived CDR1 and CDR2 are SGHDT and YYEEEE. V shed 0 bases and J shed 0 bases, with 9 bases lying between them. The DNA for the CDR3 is TGTGCCAGCAGCTTGGGAGGGCCGTACCAAGAGACCCAGTACTTC. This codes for CASSLGGPYQETQYF.

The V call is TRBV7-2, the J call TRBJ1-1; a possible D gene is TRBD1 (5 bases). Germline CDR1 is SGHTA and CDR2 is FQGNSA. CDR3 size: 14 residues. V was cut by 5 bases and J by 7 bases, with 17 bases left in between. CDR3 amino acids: CASSPRDFSYEAFF. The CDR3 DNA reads TGTGCCAGCAGCCCCAGGGATTTTTCGTATGAAGCTTTCTTT. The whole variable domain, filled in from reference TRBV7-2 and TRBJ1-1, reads GAGVSQSPSNKVTEKGKDVELRCDPISGHTALYWYRQSLGQGLEFLIYFQGNSAPDKSGLPSDRFSAERTGGSVSTLTIQRTQQEDSAVYLCASSPRDFSYEAFFGQGTRLTVV.

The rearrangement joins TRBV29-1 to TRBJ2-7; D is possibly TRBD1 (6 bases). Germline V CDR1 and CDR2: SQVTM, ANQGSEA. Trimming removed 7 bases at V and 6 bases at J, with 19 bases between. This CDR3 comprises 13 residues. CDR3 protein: CSAGQRLRVEQYF. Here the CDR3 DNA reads TGCAGCGCCGGACAGCGGTTACGGGTCGAGCAGTACTTC.

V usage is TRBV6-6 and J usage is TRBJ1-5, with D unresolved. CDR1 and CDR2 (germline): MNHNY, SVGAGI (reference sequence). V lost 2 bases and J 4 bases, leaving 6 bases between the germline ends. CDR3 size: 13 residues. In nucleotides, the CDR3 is TGTGCCAGCAGTTACCCCGTGAATCAGCCCCAGCATTTT. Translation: CASSYPVNQPQHF.

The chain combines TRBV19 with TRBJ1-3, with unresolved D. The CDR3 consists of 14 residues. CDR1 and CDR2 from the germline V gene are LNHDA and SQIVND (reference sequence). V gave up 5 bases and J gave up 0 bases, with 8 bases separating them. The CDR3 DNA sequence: TGTGCCAGTAGTTTAGGGCCCTCTGGAAACACCATATATTTT. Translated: CASSLGPSGNTIYF.

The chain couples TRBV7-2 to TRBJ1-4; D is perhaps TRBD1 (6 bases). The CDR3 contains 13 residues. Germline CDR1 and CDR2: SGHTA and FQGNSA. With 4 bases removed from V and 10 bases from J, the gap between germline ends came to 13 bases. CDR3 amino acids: CASSSGVWGKLFF. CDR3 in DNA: TGTGCCAGCAGCTCAGGGGTTTGGGGAAAACTGTTTTTT. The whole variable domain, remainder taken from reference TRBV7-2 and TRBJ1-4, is GAGVSQSPSNKVTEKGKDVELRCDPISGHTALYWYRQSLGQGLEFLIYFQGNSAPDKSGLPSDRFSAERTGGSVSTLTIQRTQQEDSAVYLCASSSGVWGKLFFGSGTQLSVL.

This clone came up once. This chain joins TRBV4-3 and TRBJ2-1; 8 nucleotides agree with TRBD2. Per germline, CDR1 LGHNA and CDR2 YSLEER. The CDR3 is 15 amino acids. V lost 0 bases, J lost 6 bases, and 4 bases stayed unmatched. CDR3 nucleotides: TGCGCCAGCAGCCAAGATCTAGCGGGCCTCAATGAGCAGTTCTTC. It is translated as CASSQDLAGLNEQFF.

The CDR3 DNA sequence: TGTGCCAGCGCTTCGGGGGCGGGAGGGCCCAGCGAGCAGTACTTC. Amino acids: CASASGAGGPSEQYF. This rearrangement joins TRBV7-9 to TRBJ2-7, with 9 positions matching TRBD2. CDR1 SEHNR and CDR2 FQNEAQ come from the germline V gene (reference sequence). The CDR3 loop spans 15 amino acids. The J segment lost 6 bases and the V segment lost 8 bases, leaving 14 bases of the junction unmatched.

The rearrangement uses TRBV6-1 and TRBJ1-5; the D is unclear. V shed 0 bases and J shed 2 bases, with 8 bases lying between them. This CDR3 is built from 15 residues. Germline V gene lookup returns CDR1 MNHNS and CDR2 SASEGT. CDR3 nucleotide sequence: TGTGCCAGCAGTGAAGCACTATCCCGCAATCAGCCCCAGCATTTT. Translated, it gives CASSEALSRNQPQHF.